This is a list of T cell receptor beta chains from one sample in a study of T cells expressing NK-cell markers. TCRdb reprocessed the 5' RACE reads, with one entry per CDR3 protein and no DNA. The sample table includes over 350,000 distinct CDR3 sequences. The sample taken for sequencing was blood T cells: a sorted CD56 or NKG2C T cell subset, CD4+ or CD8+ T cells, or bulk PBMC T cells (not recorded which). Every receptor here comes from a woman in her forties or fifties in good health. The CDR3 runs from the conserved cysteine through the conserved F or W.

V gene	J gene	CDR3 protein
TRBV5-1	TRBJ2-1	CASSLANGDEQFF
TRBV9	TRBJ2-3	CASSTSGSQGDTQYF
TRBV3-1	TRBJ2-1	CASSLSSGIDNEQFF
TRBV11-2	TRBJ2-2	CASSLGLVNTGELFF
TRBV7-2	TRBJ1-1	CASSLDPPPWGTEAFF
TRBV7-9	TRBJ1-4	CASSPDSTAYEKLFF
TRBV27	TRBJ2-7	CASSLVGAERQYF
TRBV5-1	TRBJ1-2	CASSGDQGFHGYTF
TRBV5-1	TRBJ2-1	CASSSTGTSGRRGEQFF
TRBV20-1	TRBJ2-2	CSARDGGREELFF
TRBV12-3/TRBV12-4	TRBJ2-3	CASPRSGTQYF
TRBV12-3/TRBV12-4	TRBJ2-2	CASCGRVNTGELFF
TRBV7-2	TRBJ2-5	CASSPQQGTWETQYF
TRBV18	TRBJ1-3	CASSPGGNTIYF
TRBV18	TRBJ2-2	CASSPRGLASGELFF
TRBV7-6	TRBJ2-5	CASSLVGTGPRETQYF
TRBV5-1	TRBJ2-2	CASSLVRLAGVRDTGELFF
TRBV18	TRBJ2-1	CASSLNAGVPYNEQFF
TRBV2	TRBJ1-5	CASSKKGQPQHF
TRBV7-2	TRBJ2-2	CASSLVQGFGELFF
TRBV10-1	TRBJ2-5	CASSESPTETQYF
TRBV12-5	TRBJ2-2	CASGFAEPGQGGGELFF
TRBV7-8	TRBJ2-3	CASSLGRLAPTDTQYF
TRBV29-1	TRBJ2-3	CSVDSGTSTDTQYF
TRBV29-1	TRBJ2-1	CSVVGSGRAIKFF
TRBV27	TRBJ2-3	CASSSGTSVLTDTQYF
TRBV5-1	TRBJ2-1	CASSGGVYNEQFF
TRBV20-1	TRBJ1-1	CSARGWGLGTEAFF
TRBV29-1	TRBJ2-7	CSVEGSRQGSNYEQYF
TRBV20-1	TRBJ2-5	CSAPRGMETQYF
TRBV5-6	TRBJ2-2	CASSLAGIAWGHANTGELFF
TRBV28	TRBJ1-1	CASSLIPSEAFF
TRBV5-5	TRBJ2-2	CASSSLGLGAGELFF
TRBV3-1	TRBJ2-3	CASSQRGSGIDTQYF
TRBV29-1	TRBJ2-3	CSVVTGLGTQYF
TRBV19	TRBJ2-2	CASTTSGLNTGELFF
TRBV10-3	TRBJ2-3	CAIRMDRILDTQYF
TRBV7-3	TRBJ2-2	CASSLRDSRTGELFF